This T cell receptor (beta chain) was sequenced for a study of radiotherapy plus CTLA-4 blockade in lung cancer (dated by TCRdb to between 2018 and 2020). Study-wide context: Objective responses occurred in about 19% of enrolled patients, and 30% to 40% achieved disease control. The research as a whole found: Increased serum interferon-beta after radiation, together with early dynamic changes in blood T cell clones, were reported to be the strongest predictors of response. After treatment with radiotherapy and ipilimumab, TCR clones that originated in tumors expanded in peripheral blood.

Measured from the cysteine to the phenylalanine, the CDR3 is 17 residues long. Of all the DNA, just the CDR3 is kept, 51 bases in frame from base 1. CDR1 and CDR2 were assigned from the germline V gene (reference sequence) as SSHAT and FNYEAQ. Preparation of the library involved the immunoSEQ multiplex PCR assay. In TCRdb, the immuneACCESS table is reduced to in-frame sequences with V and J assigned. These tables do not hold every clone; where another copy was compared, an unresolved V gene accounts for under half, and the others remain unexplained. Present in this sample are 62,000 or so clones, roughly 85% of which were seen just once. The biggest ten clones account for 10% of the sample. In this study, focal radiation therapy paired with CTLA-4 blockade (ipilimumab) was tested in patients who had chemo-refractory metastatic non-small-cell lung cancer. Of note for this clone: Its target antigen remains unknown. The germline gene is not matched at one end of the junction; a read error may be the cause.

The sample was peripheral blood, taken from a patient treated with radiotherapy plus ipilimumab. This sequence was found in a human donor with non-small cell lung cancer who had a complete response to radiotherapy plus ipilimumab. The chain is encoded by TRBV7-7 joined to TRBJ2-2; TRBD1 is possibly the D segment (5 matching bases). The CDR3 has the sequence CASSRFPFRVDTGELFF. The sequenced DNA: TGTGCTAGCAGCCGATTTCCGTTCAGGGTTGACACCGGGGAGCTGTTTTTT.